These 18 T cell receptor beta chains originate from one sample sequenced in a study of T cell changes during pregnancy in multiple sclerosis (dated by TCRdb to about 2019). The library was made by the immunoSEQ multiplex PCR assay. Entries here come from immuneACCESS through TCRdb and include only in-frame sequences with V and J called. Some clones fail to appear in such tables; in the studies checked, an unresolved V gene covers under half of the shortfall, and the cause of the remainder is unknown. The sample table shows about 79,000 clones, and approximately 92% are seen once. Around 0.75% of the sample rests with the top ten. The sequencing here drew on peripheral blood, taken in the second trimester of pregnancy. The receptors were gathered from a female donor in good health, enrolled as a control in a pregnancy study.

The chain employs TRBV6-5 and TRBJ2-6, with unresolved D. V shed 2 bases and J shed 0 bases, with 5 bases lying between them. The germline CDR1 and CDR2 sequences are MNHEY and SVGAGI. This CDR3 contains 15 residues. For the CDR3, the DNA is TGTGCCAGCAGTTACGCCAGCTCTGGGGCCAACGTCCTGACTTTC. Its protein is CASSYASSGANVLTF.

V gene TRBV5-6 combines with J gene TRBJ1-4, with unresolved D. CDR3 length: 17 residues. In germline, CDR1 is SGHDT, CDR2 YYEEEE. Trimming pared 0 bases from V and 0 bases from J, leaving 12 bases between. CDR3 loop: CASSLAEAAATNEKLFF. CDR3 nucleotide sequence: TGTGCCAGCAGCTTGGCCGAGGCAGCTGCAACTAATGAAAAACTGTTTTTT.

The chain links TRBV19 to TRBJ1-1; D remains ambiguous. The CDR3 runs to 15 residues. The V end was cut by 0 bases, the J end by 1 base, with 9 bases between. Germline V lookup: CDR1 LNHDA, CDR2 SQIVND (reference sequence). The CDR3 loop is CASSIDLGGNTEAFF. The CDR3 nucleotides read TGTGCCAGTAGTATAGATCTTGGAGGGAACACTGAAGCTTTCTTT. The variable domain in full, completed from reference TRBV19 and TRBJ1-1, reads DGGITQSPKYLFRKEGQNVTLSCEQNLNHDAMYWYRQDPGQGLRLIYYSQIVNDFQKGDIAEGYSVSREKKESFPLTVTSAQKNPTAFYLCASSIDLGGNTEAFFGQGTRLTVV.

V usage is TRBV18 and J usage is TRBJ1-6, with 10 bases fitting TRBD1. From germline, CDR1 is KGHSH and CDR2 LQKENI. The CDR3 is made up of 15 amino acids. J was trimmed by 7 bases and V by 5 bases; bases with no gene match: 5. CDR3 sequence (DNA): TGTGCCAGCTCAGCGGAGGGACAGGGGAATTCACCCCTCCACTTT. Its translation: CASSAEGQGNSPLHF. The full variable domain, rest sourced from reference TRBV18 and TRBJ1-6, is NAGVMQNPRHLVRRRGQEARLRCSPMKGHSHVYWYRQLPEEGLKFMVYLQKENIIDESGMPKERFSAEFPKEGPSILRIQQVVRGDSAAYFCASSAEGQGNSPLHFGNGTRLTVT.

The genes are TRBV7-9 and TRBJ1-4; D is ambiguous. This CDR3 is 13 amino acids long. Germline lookup yields CDR1 SEHNR and CDR2 FQNEAQ (reference sequence). Trimming shortened V by 1 base and J by 6 bases, and 6 bases separated the two germline ends. The CDR3 sequence is CASSLGEYEKLFF. Written as DNA, the CDR3 is TGTGCCAGCAGCTTAGGGGAGTATGAAAAACTGTTTTTT. The complete variable domain, with remaining parts taken from reference TRBV7-9 and TRBJ1-4, reads DTGVSQNPRHKITKRGQNVTFRCDPISEHNRLYWYRQTLGQGPEFLTYFQNEAQLEKSRLLSDRFSAERPKGSFSTLEIQRTEQGDSAMYLCASSLGEYEKLFFGSGTQLSVL.

The chain links TRBV7-2 to TRBJ2-1; 13 bases line up with TRBD2. Looked up from germline, CDR1 is SGHTA and CDR2 is FQGNSA. With V trimmed by 3 bases and J by 9 bases, 5 bases remained unmatched. The CDR3 loop spans 15 amino acids. CDR3 sequence (DNA): TGTGCCAGCAGCTTTACTAGCGGGGGGGCAAGTGAGCAGTTCTTC. The encoded protein is CASSFTSGGASEQFF.

A single count supports this clone. The genes are TRBV19 and TRBJ2-5; maybe TRBD2 (5 bases). The CDR3 runs 15 residues. Deletions cut 7 bases from V and 2 bases from J, with 17 bases between. CDR1 and CDR2 from the germline V gene are LNHDA and SQIVND (reference sequence). In DNA form, the CDR3 reads TGTGCCAGTACCCCGTCCGGGATGGGGCAAGAGACCCAGTACTTC. As protein: CASTPSGMGQETQYF.

The genes are TRBV5-1 and TRBJ1-5, with 9 bases aligning to TRBD1. With 0 bases clipped from V and 5 bases from J, the junction kept 3 bases outside the gene matches. The CDR3 consists of 15 residues. From germline, CDR1 is SGHRS and CDR2 YFSETQ. CDR3 loop: CASSLGTGVHQPQHF. The CDR3 region has the DNA TGCGCCAGCAGCTTGGGGACAGGGGTCCATCAGCCCCAGCATTTT.

The genes are TRBV7-3 and TRBJ1-1; 8 bases are shared with TRBD1. Losses at the gene ends were 5 bases for V and 0 bases for J; bases not matched to a gene: 5. Germline lookup yields CDR1 SGHTA and CDR2 FQGTGA. The CDR3 covers 15 residues. CDR3 DNA sequence: TGTGCCAGCAGCATAAGACAGGGGCTGAACACTGAAGCTTTCTTT. Its protein product is CASSIRQGLNTEAFF. Supplemented by reference TRBV7-3 and TRBJ1-1, the full variable domain reads GAGVSQTPSNKVTEKGKYVELRCDPISGHTALYWYRQSLGQGPEFLIYFQGTGAADDSGLPNDRFFAVRPEGSVSTLKIQRTERGDSAVYLCASSIRQGLNTEAFFGQGTRLTVV.

The V and J genes are TRBV5-1 and TRBJ1-4, with 9 bases identical to TRBD1. CDR1 and CDR2 (germline): SGHRS, YFSETQ. The CDR3 runs 18 residues. Losses at the gene ends were 0 bases for V and 0 bases for J; bases not matched to a gene: 6. The DNA for the CDR3 is TGCGCCAGCAGCTTGGCGACAGGGGGACTTGCAACTAATGAAAAACTGTTTTTT. Its translation is CASSLATGGLATNEKLFF.

This clone was counted a single time. The chain employs TRBV2 and TRBJ1-1; D gene ambiguous. V lost 3 bases to trimming and J lost 5 bases, with 16 bases between them. The CDR3 totals 15 residues. Germline loops: CDR1 SNHLY, CDR2 FYNNEI. The CDR3 loop is CASSELDSFGTEAFF. Here the CDR3 DNA reads TGTGCCAGCAGTGAGTTAGACTCCTTCGGGACTGAAGCTTTCTTT. The full variable domain, rest sourced from reference TRBV2 and TRBJ1-1, is EPEVTQTPSHQVTQMGQEVILRCVPISNHLYFYWYRQILGQKVEFLVSFYNNEISEKSEIFDDQFSVERPDGSNFTLKIRSTKLEDSAMYFCASSELDSFGTEAFFGQGTRLTVV.

This chain links TRBV10-3 with TRBJ2-1, with D tentatively TRBD2 (5 bases). V was trimmed by 10 bases and J by 0 bases, leaving 13 bases between them. Germline V gives CDR1 ENHRY, CDR2 SYGVKD. The CDR3 length is 14 residues. The CDR3 protein is CATGEQSSYNEQFF. In nucleotides, the CDR3 is TGTGCCACCGGGGAACAGAGCTCCTACAATGAGCAGTTCTTC.

The V and J genes are TRBV19 and TRBJ1-1; 9 nucleotides line up with TRBD1. The germline V gene has CDR1 LNHDA and CDR2 SQIVND (reference sequence). CDR3 size: 12 residues. J gave up 10 bases and V 4 bases, and 4 bases lay outside the gene matches. The CDR3 coding sequence is TGTGCCAGTAGTACGGGACAGGGCGCAGCTTTCTTT. Protein sequence: CASSTGQGAAFF.

The rearrangement joins TRBV7-2 to TRBJ1-2; TRBD1 agrees at 9 bases. The germline CDR1 and CDR2 sequences are SGHTA and FQGNSA. The junction had 7 bases not matched to a gene; V was cut back by 5 bases and J by 6 bases. The CDR3 is 14 amino acids. The CDR3 sequence: CASSPWTGDDGYTF. CDR3 sequence (DNA): TGTGCCAGCAGCCCCTGGACAGGGGATGATGGCTACACCTTC.

This chain uses TRBV6-5 with TRBJ2-3, with 8 bases aligning to TRBD2. CDR1 MNHEY and CDR2 SVGAGI come from the germline V gene. The V segment lost 7 bases and the J segment 4 bases; nucleotides outside the gene matches: 7. The CDR3 has 14 amino acids. This CDR3 is CASTRGGAPDTQYF. The DNA for the CDR3 is TGTGCCAGCACACGGGGGGGGGCACCAGATACGCAGTATTTT.

This clone was seen just once. The chain has TRBV12-5 and TRBJ2-3; D is unclear. Germline CDR1 and CDR2: LGHNT and FRNRAP. The ends were cut back, 1 base at V and 2 bases at J, with 13 bases in the middle. The CDR3 sequence is 16 residues long. CDR3 in amino acids: CASGLASWSTTDTQYF. CDR3 DNA: TGTGCTAGTGGTTTGGCCAGTTGGAGCACCACAGATACGCAGTATTTT.

This clone was counted a single time. The chain recombines TRBV4-3 with TRBJ1-4, with 7 bases lining up with TRBD1. After removal of 1 base from V and 4 bases from J, the junction contained 9 bases not matched to a gene. The CDR3 runs to 17 residues. CDR1 LGHNA and CDR2 YSLEER come from the germline V gene. The CDR3 coding sequence is TGCGCCAGCAGCCAAGGTCTAAGCACAGGGGATAATGAAAAACTGTTTTTT. This gives the protein CASSQGLSTGDNEKLFF.

This sequence joins TRBV30 and TRBJ1-3; D uncertain. Per the germline V gene, CDR1 is GTSNPN and CDR2 is SVGIG (reference sequence). This CDR3 region has 14 residues. V lost 1 base and J lost 0, with 7 bases in between. The CDR3 DNA reads TGTGCCTGGAGTGGCGTTTACTCTGGAAACACCATATATTTT. It yields the protein CAWSGVYSGNTIYF.